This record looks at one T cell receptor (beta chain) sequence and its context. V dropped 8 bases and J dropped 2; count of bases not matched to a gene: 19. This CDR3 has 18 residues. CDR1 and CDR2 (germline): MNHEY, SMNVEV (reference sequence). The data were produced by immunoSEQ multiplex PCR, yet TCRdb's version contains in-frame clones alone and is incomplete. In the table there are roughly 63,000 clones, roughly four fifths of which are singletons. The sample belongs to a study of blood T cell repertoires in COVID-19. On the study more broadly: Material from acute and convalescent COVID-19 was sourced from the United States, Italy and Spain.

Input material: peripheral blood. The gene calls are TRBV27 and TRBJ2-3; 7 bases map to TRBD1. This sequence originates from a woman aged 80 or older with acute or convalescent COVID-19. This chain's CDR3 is CASGKWTGTLRFTDTQYF. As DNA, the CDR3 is TGTGCCAGCGGAAAATGGACAGGCACGTTACGATTCACAGATACGCAGTATTTT.